This is a list of T cell receptor beta chains from one sample in a study of T cells in Graves' hyperthyroidism and ophthalmopathy. TCRdb redid the calling of the multiplex PCR reads with MiXCR, one entry per CDR3 protein. In the table there are over 700,000 distinct CDR3 sequences, roughly 32% of which are singletons. The sample comprised blood. The source is a woman aged 40 to 50 with Graves' hyperthyroidism. Each CDR3 is given with its conserved first and last residue. D genes are given only for firm matches. The size field is filled for only some rows; it gives once, few, many or a size class.

14	TRBV10-3	TRBJ2-5	few	TRBD1	CASSGQGGQETQYF	TGTGCCAGCAGTGGACAGGGGGGTCAAGAGACCCAGTACTTC
14	TRBV5-6	TRBJ2-5	-	-	CASSLGSLKETQYF	TGTGCCAGCAGCTTAGGGTCCCTAAAAGAGACCCAGTACTTC
15	TRBV7-2	TRBJ1-4	few	TRBD1	CASSLGQAGNEKLFF	TGTGCCAGCAGCCTCGGACAGGCGGGTAATGAAAAACTGTTTTTT
17	TRBV10-3	TRBJ2-2	few	TRBD1	CAISVRTGGSNTGELFF	TGTGCCATCAGTGTCCGGACAGGGGGATCGAACACCGGGGAGCTGTTTTTT
14	TRBV5-1	TRBJ2-7	-	TRBD2	CASSFTSGAGEQYF	TGCGCCAGCAGCTTCACTAGCGGGGCGGGGGAGCAGTACTTC
13	TRBV5-1	TRBJ2-5	-	TRBD1	CASFMTGEETQYF	TGCGCCAGCTTTATGACAGGGGAAGAGACCCAGTACTTC
15	TRBV28	TRBJ1-6	few	-	CASSLSSGAGSPLHF	TGTGCCAGCAGTTTATCTTCAGGGGCGGGCTCACCCCTCCACTTT
16	TRBV24-1	TRBJ1-5	many	-	CATSDRQNLGNQPQHF	TGTGCCACCAGTGACCGACAGAATCTCGGCAATCAGCCCCAGCATTTT
13	TRBV10-3	TRBJ2-5	many	-	CAISSDSQETQYF	TGTGCCATCAGTTCTGACAGCCAAGAGACCCAGTACTTC
15	TRBV9	TRBJ1-1	-	-	CASSVDGQWRYEAFF	TGTGCCAGCAGCGTAGACGGACAGTGGCGGTATGAAGCTTTCTTT
15	TRBV4-1	TRBJ2-7	-	TRBD1	CASSQVVRGLGEQYF	TGCGCCAGCAGCCAAGTCGTCAGGGGGCTAGGGGAGCAGTACTTC
15	TRBV7-2	TRBJ1-2	-	-	CASSLGPGPLYGYTF	TGTGCCAGCAGCTTAGGTCCGGGGCCCCTCTATGGCTACACCTTC
13	TRBV7-8	TRBJ2-5	-	-	CASSVPTQETQYF	TGTGCCAGCAGCGTCCCTACCCAAGAGACCCAGTACTTC
14	TRBV13	TRBJ2-7	-	-	CASSSDLRSYEQYF	TGTGCCAGCAGCTCAGACCTAAGATCCTACGAGCAGTACTTC
10	TRBV6-1	TRBJ1-1	few	-	CASTHREAFF	TGTGCCAGCACACACCGTGAAGCTTTCTTT
12	TRBV11-2	TRBJ2-7	many	-	CASSSGGVEQYF	TGTGCCAGCAGCTCGGGGGGCGTCGAGCAGTACTTC
16	TRBV6-5	TRBJ2-7	-	TRBD2	CASSSRTSGRNFEQYF	TGTGCCAGCAGTTCCAGGACTAGCGGGAGGAATTTCGAGCAGTACTTC
15	TRBV7-9	TRBJ1-2	-	-	CASSPGLQTNYGYTF	TGCGCCAGCAGCCCCGGACTACAAACTAACTATGGCTACACCTTC
15	TRBV9	TRBJ1-6	many	TRBD1	CASSVSDRDNSPLHF	TGTGCCAGCAGCGTTTCGGACAGGGATAATTCACCCCTCCACTTT
12	TRBV2	TRBJ1-2	few	-	CASRSDNYGYTF	TGTGCCAGCCGCTCAGATAACTATGGCTACACCTTC
16	TRBV5-1	TRBJ1-3	few	TRBD1	CASSLEAGGSGNTIYF	TGCGCCAGCAGCTTGGAGGCAGGGGGCTCTGGAAACACCATATATTTT
13	TRBV29-1	TRBJ1-5	many	-	CSVGNNRDQPQHF	TGCAGCGTTGGGAATAACAGGGATCAGCCCCAGCATTTT
16	TRBV19	TRBJ2-6	many	-	CASSIDHQPGDNVLTF	TGTGCCAGTAGTATAGACCACCAACCCGGAGACAACGTCCTGACTTTC
17	TRBV7-9	TRBJ1-1	many	-	CASSPNPIRDPNTEAFF	TGTGCCAGCAGCCCTAACCCCATTCGGGACCCTAACACTGAAGCTTTCTTT
18	TRBV7-7	TRBJ2-5	-	-	CASSLSLLDTPLQETQYF	TGTGCTAGCAGCTTATCCCTTTTGGACACCCCGCTTCAAGAGACCCAGTACTTC
20	TRBV15	TRBJ2-3	few	-	CATSRDPSRQAAIRADTQYF	TGTGCCACCAGCAGAGATCCCTCCCGACAGGCCGCGATCCGGGCAGATACGCAGTATTTT
19	TRBV12-3/TRBV12-4	TRBJ2-5	few	-	CASSSSRGTYRLIQETQYF	TGTGCCAGCAGTTCCAGCAGAGGGACCTATCGGCTCATTCAAGAGACCCAGTACTTC
19	TRBV19	TRBJ1-5	-	TRBD1	CASSTYPGQGPHSNQPQHF	TGTGCCAGTAGTACGTATCCGGGACAGGGGCCTCATAGCAATCAGCCCCAGCATTTT
15	TRBV29-1	TRBJ2-1	-	-	CSVALPGLVYNEQFF	TGCAGCGTGGCCCTCCCCGGACTGGTATACAATGAGCAGTTCTTC
14	TRBV20-1	TRBJ1-1	few	-	CSATRLTGNTEAFF	TGCAGTGCCACACGACTGACAGGGAACACTGAAGCTTTCTTT
14	TRBV12-3/TRBV12-4	TRBJ1-5	few	-	CASSLASRDQPQHF	TGTGCCAGCAGTTTAGCGAGCAGGGATCAGCCCCAGCATTTT